Presented here are 24 T cell receptor beta chains from one specimen sequenced in a study of shared clonotypes between healthy human individuals. The protocol was immunoSEQ multiplex PCR, while the TCRdb copy is restricted to in-frame clones and leaves out a portion. The sample shows some 630,000 clones, around 72% of them seen only once. The specimen sequenced was memory CD4+ T cells sorted from blood. Regarding subset: CD45RA-negative fraction. The source is a woman aged 30 to 39 in good health.

The rearrangement joins TRBV2 to TRBJ2-7; maybe TRBD2 (5 bases). Germline-derived CDR1 and CDR2 are SNHLY and FYNNEI. V lost 4 bases and J lost 3, with 10 bases in between. The CDR3 consists of 13 residues. The CDR3 loop is CASSAERGYEQYF. The CDR3 nucleotides are TGTGCCAGCAGTGCGGAACGGGGCTACGAGCAGTACTTC.

Remarks on this clone: Given a much more abundant clone one base away, this may be a read error. Other DNA sequences in the same sample also yield this CDR3. Written as DNA, the CDR3 is TGTGCCAGCTCACCGGGAGTTTACAATGAGCAGTTCTTC. It translates to CASSPGVYNEQFF. V and J are TRBV18 and TRBJ2-1; tentatively, D is TRBD2 (5 bases). Germline V gives CDR1 KGHSH, CDR2 LQKENI. The CDR3 consists of 13 residues. V was trimmed by 3 bases and J by 4 bases, leaving 7 bases between them.

V and J are TRBV7-9 and TRBJ1-1; tentatively, D is TRBD1 (6 bases). The CDR3 is 12 amino acids. The germline CDR1 and CDR2 sequences are SEHNR and FQNEAQ (reference sequence). V lost 1 base to trimming and J lost 12 bases, with 12 bases between them. The CDR3 reads CASSLGDIRSFF. The CDR3 DNA is TGTGCCAGCAGCTTAGGGGACATTAGATCTTTCTTT.

V is TRBV25-1 and J is TRBJ2-3, with 8 bases identical to TRBD2. The trim removed 5 bases at V and 0 bases at J, leaving 10 bases unmatched. This CDR3 comprises 17 residues. Looked up from germline, CDR1 is MGHDK and CDR2 is SYGVNS. CDR3 in DNA: TGTGCCAGCAGTTCGGGGCGAACGGGAGGGAGCACAGATACGCAGTATTTT. This gives the protein CASSSGRTGGSTDTQYF.

The chain combines TRBV5-6 with TRBJ1-1, with 7 bases matching TRBD1. Germline V lookup: CDR1 SGHDT, CDR2 YYEEEE. Trimming removed 4 bases from V and 4 bases from J; junction bases left unmatched: 10. The CDR3 is 15 amino acids. CDR3 bases: TGTGCCAGCAGCAAACAGGGGATCAGGGGCACTGAAGCTTTCTTT. Its protein is CASSKQGIRGTEAFF.

The chain uses TRBV28 and TRBJ2-3; tentatively, D is TRBD1 or TRBD2 (6 bases each). Trimming removed 3 bases at V and 4 bases at J, with 8 bases between. Germline CDR1 and CDR2: MDHEN and SYDVKM. The CDR3 covers 13 residues. Here the CDR3 reads CASSLRGADTQYF. The DNA of the CDR3 is TGTGCCAGCAGTTTGAGGGGGGCAGATACGCAGTATTTT.

The chain joins TRBV25-1 to TRBJ2-7; TRBD2 agrees at 9 bases. Unmatched junction bases numbered 1, after V lost 1 base and J lost 0 bases. The germline V gene has CDR1 MGHDK and CDR2 SYGVNS. The CDR3 spans 15 residues. The CDR3 protein is CASSEFSGSSYEQYF. The CDR3 bases are TGTGCCAGCAGTGAATTTAGCGGGAGCTCCTACGAGCAGTACTTC.

This clone was recorded many times. V gene TRBV4-1 combines with J gene TRBJ2-1, with D uncertain. The CDR3 extends over 19 amino acids. Germline loops: CDR1 MGHRA, CDR2 YSYEKL. V lost 2 bases to trimming and J lost 0 bases, with 20 bases between them. The DNA for the CDR3 is TGCGCCAGCAGCCAATTCCCCTCTATCGCAGTATACTCCTACAATGAGCAGTTCTTC. It translates to CASSQFPSIAVYSYNEQFF.

The rearrangement joins TRBV6-5 to TRBJ2-7; D might be TRBD1 or TRBD2, each matching 5 bases. Deletions cut 6 bases from V and 5 bases from J, with 14 bases between. The CDR3 length is 13 residues. Germline lookup yields CDR1 MNHEY and CDR2 SVGAGI. CDR3 protein: CASSPGSPNEQYF. The CDR3 DNA is TGTGCCAGCAGCCCAGGGAGTCCGAACGAGCAGTACTTC.

This chain joins TRBV2 and TRBJ2-3, with TRBD1 identical over 7 bases. CDR1 is SNHLY and CDR2 is FYNNEI in the germline V gene. Unmatched junction bases numbered 6, after V lost 6 bases and J lost 0 bases. The CDR3 consists of 15 residues. DNA of the CDR3: TGTGCCAGCAGGGAGCCGGGACAGAGCACAGATACGCAGTATTTT. Residues: CASREPGQSTDTQYF.

V usage is TRBV6-1 and J usage is TRBJ2-1; D is undetermined. This CDR3 region has 14 residues. CDR1 and CDR2 from the germline V gene are MNHNS and SASEGT. V lost 7 bases, J lost 1 base, and 11 bases lay in between. Here the CDR3 reads CASKTFPSYNEQFF. The CDR3 DNA reads TGTGCCAGCAAGACTTTCCCTTCCTACAATGAGCAGTTCTTC.

Regarding this clone: The sample has other DNA sequences that encode this CDR3 too. The chain joins TRBV18 to TRBJ2-3; 7 positions agree with TRBD2. This CDR3 contains 15 residues. CDR1 and CDR2 (germline): KGHSH, LQKENI. Trimming at V came to 3 bases and at J to 1 base, leaving 4 bases not matched to a gene. This CDR3 is CASSPVLAGTDTQYF. The CDR3 DNA reads as TGTGCCAGCTCACCTGTTCTAGCGGGCACAGATACGCAGTATTTT.

J is TRBJ2-5 and V is TRBV5-1; D is uncertain. The germline V and J ends were trimmed by 0 bases and 5 bases, with 17 bases remaining between them. The CDR3 spans 16 residues. CDR1 is SGHRS, CDR2 YFSETQ, per germline. CDR3 coding DNA: TGCGCCAGCAGCTTGGCCGATGGGGAAGTCGGCGAGACCCAGTACTTC. It codes for CASSLADGEVGETQYF. The complete variable domain, with remaining parts taken from reference TRBV5-1 and TRBJ2-5, reads KAGVTQTPRYLIKTRGQQVTLSCSPISGHRSVSWYQQTPGQGLQFLFEYFSETQRNKGNFPGRFSGRQFSNSRSEMNVSTLELGDSALYLCASSLADGEVGETQYFGPGTRLLVL.

This clone was found a few times. The V gene is TRBV2, the J gene TRBJ2-1; D ambiguous. The CDR3 runs 12 residues. Trimming shortened V by 7 bases and J by 6 bases, and 10 bases separated the two germline ends. CDR1 SNHLY and CDR2 FYNNEI come from the germline V gene. The CDR3 region is CASKFLLNEQFF. CDR3 DNA sequence: TGTGCCAGCAAATTCCTACTCAATGAGCAGTTCTTC.

This clone has just a few counts. This sample includes further DNA sequences coding for the same CDR3. The chain carries TRBV5-1 and TRBJ2-5; D might be TRBD2 (6 bases). The germline gives CDR1 SGHRS, CDR2 YFSETQ. This CDR3 is 14 amino acids long. Trimming removed 0 bases at V and 0 bases at J, with 6 bases between. The CDR3 DNA is TGCGCCAGCAGCTTGGTAGCGGACCAAGAGACCCAGTACTTC. Translation gives CASSLVADQETQYF.

The genes are TRBV5-1 and TRBJ1-4, with D unclear. Germline V gene sequence: CDR1 SGHRS, CDR2 YFSETQ. V was clipped by 6 bases and J by 0 bases, with 9 bases between them. This CDR3 contains 14 residues. CDR3 in DNA: TGCGCCAGCACGACGGAAGCAACTAATGAAAAACTGTTTTTT. Translated, it gives CASTTEATNEKLFF. Combining the CDR3 with reference TRBV5-1 and TRBJ1-4 gives the whole variable domain KAGVTQTPRYLIKTRGQQVTLSCSPISGHRSVSWYQQTPGQGLQFLFEYFSETQRNKGNFPGRFSGRQFSNSRSEMNVSTLELGDSALYLCASTTEATNEKLFFGSGTQLSVL.

V usage is TRBV5-1 and J usage is TRBJ2-1; maybe TRBD2 (6 bases). Trimming left V 0 bases short and J 5 bases short, with 9 bases between. The CDR3 covers 14 residues. Germline assignment: CDR1 SGHRS and CDR2 YFSETQ. CDR3 loop: CASSLASANNEQFF. The DNA of the CDR3 is TGCGCCAGCAGCTTGGCTAGCGCCAACAATGAGCAGTTCTTC.

This clone appeared a few times. V gene TRBV4-1 combines with J gene TRBJ2-7; 7 bases match TRBD2. CDR3 length: 12 residues. Germline V gene lookup returns CDR1 MGHRA and CDR2 YSYEKL. V was clipped by 4 bases and J by 6 bases; unmatched bases: 3. CDR3 coding DNA: TGCGCCAGCAGCCCAGTAGCGGGCGAGCAGTACTTC. Translating it yields CASSPVAGEQYF.

The J gene is TRBJ1-1, the V gene TRBV12-5; D is ambiguous. V dropped 11 bases and J dropped 4 bases, with 11 bases sitting between them. The CDR3 consists of 11 residues. Germline V lookup: CDR1 LGHNT, CDR2 FRNRAP. CDR3 amino acids: CAGEWGTEAFF. The CDR3 DNA is TGTGCTGGAGAATGGGGCACTGAAGCTTTCTTT.

This chain links TRBV9 with TRBJ2-1; 8 bases align to TRBD2. Germline V lookup: CDR1 SGDLS, CDR2 YYNGEE. V lost 4 bases and J lost 2; bases outside the gene matches: 5. The CDR3 has 15 residues. The CDR3 region is CASSPSGGTYNEQFF. Written as DNA, the CDR3 is TGTGCCAGCAGCCCCAGCGGGGGAACCTACAATGAGCAGTTCTTC. The variable domain in full, with the rest retrieved from reference TRBV9 and TRBJ2-1, is DSGVTQTPKHLITATGQRVTLRCSPRSGDLSVYWYQQSLDQGLQFLIQYYNGEERAKGNILERFSAQQFPDLHSELNLSSLELGDSALYFCASSPSGGTYNEQFFGPGTRLTVL.

This chain uses TRBV27 with TRBJ1-5; D is unresolved. Trimming removed 5 bases from V and 7 bases from J, with 12 bases in between. This CDR3 comprises 13 residues. CDR1 MNHEY and CDR2 SMNVEV come from the germline V gene (reference sequence). CDR3 sequence (DNA): TGTGCCAGCAGTACAACCTACGGGCAGCCCCAGCATTTT. This sequence encodes CASSTTYGQPQHF.

The chain joins TRBV7-9 to TRBJ2-4, with 7 positions matching TRBD1. Trimming at V came to 3 bases and at J to 6 bases, leaving 5 bases not matched to a gene. Germline CDR1 SEHNR, CDR2 FQNEAQ (reference sequence). CDR3 length: 14 residues. As DNA, the CDR3 is TGTGCCAGCAGCTTTCAGGGGGATAGAAACATTCAGTACTTC. The encoded protein is CASSFQGDRNIQYF.

V gene TRBV2 combines with J gene TRBJ2-5; D unresolved. Trimming shortened V by 4 bases and J by 1 base, and 10 bases separated the two germline ends. CDR3 length: 14 residues. Germline lookup yields CDR1 SNHLY and CDR2 FYNNEI. The CDR3 protein is CASSVGMGQETQYF. CDR3 nucleotide sequence: TGTGCCAGCAGTGTGGGTATGGGCCAAGAGACCCAGTACTTC.

The V and J genes are TRBV5-4 and TRBJ2-6, with TRBD1 matching over 11 bases. Germline V CDR1 and CDR2: SGHNT, YYREEE (reference sequence). Losses at the gene ends were 0 bases for V and 0 bases for J; bases not matched to a gene: 8. The CDR3 has 20 amino acids. CDR3 DNA sequence: TGTGCCAGCAGCTTGGCGCATAGGACAGGGGGCTCCTCTGGGGCCAACGTCCTGACTTTC. Translating it yields CASSLAHRTGGSSGANVLTF.